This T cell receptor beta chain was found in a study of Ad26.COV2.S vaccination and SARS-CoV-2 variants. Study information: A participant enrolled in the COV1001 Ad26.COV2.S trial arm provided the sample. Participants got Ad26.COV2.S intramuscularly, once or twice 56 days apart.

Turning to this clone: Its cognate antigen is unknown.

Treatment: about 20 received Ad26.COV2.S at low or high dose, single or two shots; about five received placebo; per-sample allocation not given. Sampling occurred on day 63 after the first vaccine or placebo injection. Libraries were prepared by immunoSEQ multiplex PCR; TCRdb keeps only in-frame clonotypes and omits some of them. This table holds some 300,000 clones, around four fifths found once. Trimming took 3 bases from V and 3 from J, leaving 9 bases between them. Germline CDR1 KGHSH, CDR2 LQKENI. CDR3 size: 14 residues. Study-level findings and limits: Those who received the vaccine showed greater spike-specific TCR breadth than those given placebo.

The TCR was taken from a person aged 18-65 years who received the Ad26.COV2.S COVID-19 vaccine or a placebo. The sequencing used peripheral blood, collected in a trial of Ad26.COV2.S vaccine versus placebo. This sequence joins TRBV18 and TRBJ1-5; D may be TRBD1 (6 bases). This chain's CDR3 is CASSPQGTNQPQHF. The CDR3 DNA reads TGTGCCAGCTCACCTCAGGGGACCAATCAGCCCCAGCATTTT.